The sequence of this T cell receptor (beta chain) was determined in a study of molecular identifiers for immune sequencing clone quantification. This clonotype occurred a few times. TCRdb fed the PCR reads into MiXCR, producing one record per CDR3 protein. The profile covers about 36,000 distinct CDR3 sequences, with less than 20% appearing a single time and 5.5% to 7.5% taken by the ten largest. The sequenced material came from naive CD8+ T cells from blood, with Jurkat cell RNA spiked in. Regarding subset: FACS-sorted CD8+CD4-CCR7+CD45RA+ naive T cells. This receptor was taken from a human donor in good health. Some libraries in this study had Jurkat cell RNA spiked in.

This CDR3 reads CASSQGGPAYEQYF. CDR3 DNA: TGTGCCAGCAGCCAAGGGGGGCCTGCCTACGAGCAGTACTTC. This chain connects TRBV14 to TRBJ2-7; weak D call: TRBD1 (6 bases). Deletions cut 1 base from V and 2 bases from J, with 9 bases between. This CDR3 spans 14 amino acids. In germline, CDR1 is SGHDN, CDR2 FVKESK.